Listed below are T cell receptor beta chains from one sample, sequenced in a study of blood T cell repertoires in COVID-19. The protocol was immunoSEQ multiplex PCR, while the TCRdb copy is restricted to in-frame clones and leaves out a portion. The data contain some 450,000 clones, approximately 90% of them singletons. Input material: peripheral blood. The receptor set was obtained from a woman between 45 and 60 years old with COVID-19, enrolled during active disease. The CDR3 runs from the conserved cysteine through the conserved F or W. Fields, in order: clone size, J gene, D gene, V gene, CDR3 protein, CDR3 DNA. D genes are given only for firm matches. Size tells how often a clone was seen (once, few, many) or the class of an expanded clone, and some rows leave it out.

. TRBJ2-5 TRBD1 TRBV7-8 CASSLRDRGPKTQYF TGTGCCAGCAGCCTACGGGACAGGGGGCCTAAGACCCAGTACTTC
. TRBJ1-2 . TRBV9 CASSVGGGLGGYTF TGTGCCAGCAGCGTAGGTGGAGGGTTAGGTGGCTACACCTTC
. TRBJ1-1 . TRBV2 CASSSAHRDTEAFF TGTGCCAGCAGTTCGGCCCACAGGGACACTGAAGCTTTCTTT
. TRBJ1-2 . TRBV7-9 CASSLRGPYGYTF TGTGCCAGCAGCCTTAGGGGCCCTTATGGCTACACCTTC
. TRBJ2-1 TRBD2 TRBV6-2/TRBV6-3 CASRPSGGARNEQFF TGTGCCAGCAGGCCTAGCGGGGGGGCTAGGAATGAGCAGTTCTTC
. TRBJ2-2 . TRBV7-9 CASSYRDRAGELFF TGTGCCAGCAGCTACCGTGATCGGGCCGGGGAGCTGTTTTTT
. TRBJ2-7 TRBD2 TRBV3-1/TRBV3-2 CASSQGLLAGGHEQYF TGTGCCAGCAGCCAAGGTTTACTAGCGGGGGGGCACGAGCAGTACTTC
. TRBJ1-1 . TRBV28 CASSLQGKRNTEAFF TGTGCCAGCAGTTTACAGGGTAAGAGGAACACTGAAGCTTTCTTT
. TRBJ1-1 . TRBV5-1 CASSLAGRTEAFF TGCGCCAGCAGCTTGGCGGGGAGGACTGAAGCTTTCTTT
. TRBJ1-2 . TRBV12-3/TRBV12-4 CASSDGQLYGYTF TGTGCCAGCAGCGACGGACAGCTCTATGGCTACACCTTC
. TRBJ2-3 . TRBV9 CASSQGSPDTQYF TGTGCCAGCAGCCAGGGGAGCCCAGATACGCAGTATTTT
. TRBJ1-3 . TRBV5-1 CASSLGGAPSGNTIYF TGCGCCAGCAGCTTGGGGGGAGCCCCCTCTGGAAACACCATATATTTT
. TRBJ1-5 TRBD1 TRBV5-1 CASSLGLQGAKTQPQHF TGCGCCAGCAGCTTGGGACTCCAGGGGGCAAAAACGCAGCCCCAGCATTTT
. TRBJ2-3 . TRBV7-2 CASSLRTDTQYF TGTGCCAGCAGCCTCCGCACAGATACGCAGTATTTT
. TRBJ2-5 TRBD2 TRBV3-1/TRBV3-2 CASSQRVSAGGQETQYF TGTGCCAGCAGCCAAAGGGTCTCGGCGGGGGGCCAAGAGACCCAGTACTTC
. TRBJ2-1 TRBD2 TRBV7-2 CASSLKLAGYNEQFF TGTGCCAGCAGCTTAAAACTAGCGGGGTACAATGAGCAGTTCTTC
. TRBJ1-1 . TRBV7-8 CASSLASGGNTEAFF TGTGCCAGCAGCTTAGCGTCGGGGGGGAACACTGAAGCTTTCTTT
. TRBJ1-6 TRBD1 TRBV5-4 CASSPGPGGSYNSPLHF TGTGCCAGCAGCCCCGGGCCAGGGGGCTCCTATAATTCACCCCTCCACTTT
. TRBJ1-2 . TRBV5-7 CASSPRGTGYGYTF TGTGCCAGCAGCCCCCGGGGGACTGGCTATGGCTACACCTTC
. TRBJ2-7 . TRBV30 CAFQPGTPYYEQYF TGTGCCTTTCAGCCCGGGACACCCTATTACGAGCAGTACTTC
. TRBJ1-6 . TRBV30 CAWSGGPGSPLHF TGTGCCTGGAGTGGCGGTCCTGGTTCACCCCTCCACTTT
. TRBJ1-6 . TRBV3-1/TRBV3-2 CASSQRDNFSPLHF TGTGCCAGCAGCCAACGGGATAACTTTTCACCCCTCCACTTT
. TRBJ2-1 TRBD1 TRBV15 CATSRYREWTGVPRGEQFF TGTGCCACCAGCAGATATCGAGAGTGGACAGGAGTCCCTAGGGGTGAGCAGTTCTTC
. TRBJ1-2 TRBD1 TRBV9 CASSGYRDRGPRANYGYTF TGTGCCAGCAGCGGGTACCGGGACAGGGGGCCTAGAGCTAACTATGGCTACACCTTC
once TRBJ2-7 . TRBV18 CASSPTGLTHEQYF TGTGCCAGCTCACCAACAGGGCTGACCCACGAGCAGTACTTC
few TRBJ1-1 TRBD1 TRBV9 CASSFGQASAEAFF TGTGCCAGCAGCTTCGGACAGGCTAGCGCTGAAGCTTTCTTT
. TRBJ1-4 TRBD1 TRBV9 CASSETGANEKLFF TGTGCCAGCAGCGAGACAGGGGCAAATGAAAAACTGTTTTTT
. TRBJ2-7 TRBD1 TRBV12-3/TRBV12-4 CASSRTGTYEQYF TGTGCCAGCAGTCGGACAGGGACCTACGAGCAGTACTTC
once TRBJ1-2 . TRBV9 CASSTLTGGRGYTF TGTGCCAGCAGTACCCTGACGGGTGGGAGGGGCTACACCTTC
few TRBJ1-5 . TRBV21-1 CASSRHDIQPQHF TGTGCCAGCAGCAGACATGATATTCAGCCCCAGCATTTT
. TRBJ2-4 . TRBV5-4 CASSSGELQDIQYF TGTGCCAGCAGCTCCGGGGAACTTCAGGACATTCAGTACTTC
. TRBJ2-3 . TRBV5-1 CASSGSFTDTQYF TGCGCCAGCTCAGGGTCCTTTACAGATACGCAGTATTTT
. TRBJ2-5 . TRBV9 CASGGASMETQYF TGTGCCAGTGGGGGGGCTAGCATGGAGACCCAGTACTTC
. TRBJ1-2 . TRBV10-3 CAISESTGGSNYGYTF TGTGCCATCAGTGAGTCGACGGGGGGTAGTAACTATGGCTACACCTTC
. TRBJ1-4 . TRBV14 CASSQRLSGEEKLFF TGTGCCAGCAGCCAGCGACTATCGGGGGAAGAAAAACTGTTTTTT
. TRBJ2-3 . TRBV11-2 CASSTPTRTDTQYF TGTGCCAGCAGCACCCCGACACGCACAGATACGCAGTATTTT
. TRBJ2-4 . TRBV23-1 CASSLPRDIQYF TGCGCCAGCAGTCTGCCGCGGGACATTCAGTACTTC
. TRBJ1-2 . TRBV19 CASSRAADYGYTF TGTGCCAGTAGTAGGGCAGCCGACTATGGCTACACCTTC
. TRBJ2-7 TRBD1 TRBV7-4 CASLSLRTGEGEQYF TGTGCCAGCCTCTCACTCAGGACAGGAGAAGGCGAGCAGTACTTC
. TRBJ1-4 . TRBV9 CASSVGAPENEKLFF TGTGCCAGCAGCGTAGGGGCCCCAGAGAATGAAAAACTGTTTTTT
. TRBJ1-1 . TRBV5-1 CASSLEGVFSEAFF TGCGCCAGCAGCTTGGAGGGGGTTTTCAGTGAAGCTTTCTTT
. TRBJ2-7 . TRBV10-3 CAISEGVVDEQYF TGTGCCATCAGTGAAGGGGTGGTCGACGAGCAGTACTTC
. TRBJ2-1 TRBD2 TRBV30 CAWSLGGGDQFF TGTGCCTGGAGTCTGGGCGGGGGAGACCAGTTCTTC
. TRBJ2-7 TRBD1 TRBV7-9 CASSLAKDRGYEQYF TGTGCCAGCAGCTTAGCCAAAGACAGGGGCTACGAGCAGTACTTC